Each of the 25 T cell receptor beta chains below was sequenced from the same sample in a study of CD8 T cells in ankylosing spondylitis. Broader study findings: A TCR beta motif of roughly eight highly homologous variants seemed to mark ankylosing spondylitis blood.

TCRdb ran MiXCR on the 5' RACE reads and lists one entry per CDR3 protein. The sample contains about 540,000 distinct CDR3 sequences, approximately 12% of which appear only once. These receptors' antigens are unknown. Sequencing input: blood, either unsorted or a sorted T cell fraction (not recorded which). These receptors all stem from a male donor with ankylosing spondylitis.

This clonotype was seen repeatedly, ten times or more. The chain employs TRBV12-3 or TRBV12-4 and TRBJ2-3; no definite D call. With 5 bases removed from V and 4 bases from J, the gap between germline ends came to 10 bases. This CDR3 is built from 13 residues. The CDR3 loop reads CASSELRADTQYF. The CDR3 DNA sequence: TGTGCCAGCAGTGAGCTCAGAGCAGATACGCAGTATTTT.

The CDR3 DNA follows: TGTGCCAGCAGTTTTTCTGAGTTAGGCTACACCTTC. Protein: CASSFSELGYTF. The chain employs TRBV12-3 or TRBV12-4 and TRBJ1-2, with D unresolved. This CDR3 has 12 residues. The germline V and J ends were trimmed by 3 bases and 8 bases, with 10 bases remaining between them.

V usage is TRBV9 and J usage is TRBJ2-5, with 10 bases that match TRBD1. V dropped 0 bases and J dropped 5; count of bases not matched to a gene: 4. Germline V lookup: CDR1 SGDLS, CDR2 YYNGEE. The CDR3 totals 15 residues. Written as DNA, the CDR3 is TGTGCCAGCAGCGTAGGAGGGACAGGGGAGGAGACCCAGTACTTC. Translated: CASSVGGTGEETQYF.

This clonotype was observed a few times. The CDR3 reads CASSLGQGTGPQHF. CDR3 coding DNA: TGTGCCAGCAGTTTAGGGCAGGGGACAGGGCCCCAGCATTTT. The genes are TRBV28 and TRBJ1-5, with 8 bases matching TRBD1. Germline assignment: CDR1 MDHEN and CDR2 SYDVKM. The CDR3 is 14 residues long. V dropped 2 bases and J dropped 9; count of bases not matched to a gene: 6.

There are a few counts of this clonotype. This chain joins TRBV27 and TRBJ2-2; TRBD1 might be the D (5 bases). Trimming pared 3 bases from V and 4 bases from J, leaving 9 bases between. This CDR3 contains 14 residues. Germline V gives CDR1 MNHEY, CDR2 SMNVEV (reference sequence). CDR3 DNA sequence: TGTGCCAGCAGTTTCGGCAGGGCCACCGGGGAGCTGTTTTTT. This encodes CASSFGRATGELFF.

This clonotype showed up just once. CDR3 nucleotides: TGTGCCAGTAGTATAGCCCTTCCAGGGGGCGCAACTAATGAAAAACTGTTTTTT. Protein sequence: CASSIALPGGATNEKLFF. This sequence joins TRBV19 and TRBJ1-4; 8 bases line up with TRBD1. This CDR3 has 18 residues. Unmatched junction bases numbered 7, after V lost 1 base and J lost 0 bases. Germline CDR1 reads LNHDA; CDR2 reads SQIVND (reference sequence).

This clonotype has just a few counts. V is TRBV5-1 and J is TRBJ2-1; tentative D call: TRBD1 (6 bases). Germline V gene data show CDR1 as SGHRS and CDR2 as YFSETQ. CDR3 length equals 15 residues. Trimming removed 4 bases from V and 4 bases from J, with 15 bases in between. CDR3 DNA: TGCGCCAGCAGCCTAGCCGTAACAGGGTACAATGAGCAGTTCTTC. The encoded protein is CASSLAVTGYNEQFF.

The genes are TRBV29-1 and TRBJ2-1; 14 nucleotides agree with TRBD2. V was clipped by 7 bases and J by 10 bases; unmatched bases: 3. Germline values: CDR1 SQVTM, CDR2 ANQGSEA. The CDR3 sequence is 12 residues long. DNA for the CDR3: TGCAGCGGGGGACTAGCGGGAGACGAGCAGTTCTTC. Amino acids: CSGGLAGDEQFF.

This clonotype has more than one count but fewer than ten. The chain joins TRBV27 to TRBJ2-7, with 12 nucleotides matching TRBD2. The V and J ends lost 3 bases and 7 bases, in that order; junction bases with no gene match: 4. This CDR3 has 14 residues. Germline V gene lookup returns CDR1 MNHEY and CDR2 SMNVEV (reference sequence). DNA of the CDR3: TGTGCCAGCAGTTTGACTAGCGGGAGCCATGAGCAGTACGTC. As protein: CASSLTSGSHEQYV.

This chain links TRBV4-2 with TRBJ2-1, with TRBD2 matching 7 bases. From germline, CDR1 is LGHNA and CDR2 YNFKEQ. This CDR3 has 14 amino acids. V dropped 0 bases and J dropped 16; count of bases not matched to a gene: 12. DNA of the CDR3: TGTGCCAGCAGCCAAGAAATCTCGGTTAGCGGGCGTTTCTTC. It codes for CASSQEISVSGRFF.

There are a few counts of this clonotype. This chain connects TRBV20-1 to TRBJ2-1; 11 bases are a match to TRBD1. The CDR3 contains 14 residues. The germline CDR1 and CDR2 sequences are DFQATT and SNEGSKA (reference sequence). Unmatched junction bases numbered 5, after V lost 3 bases and J lost 7 bases. The CDR3 DNA reads TGCAGTGCTAGGTCGGACAGGGGGCCTAATGAGCAGTTCTTC. Translating it yields CSARSDRGPNEQFF.

This clonotype was picked up a small number of times. V is TRBV25-1 and J is TRBJ1-1, with TRBD1 identical over 8 bases. The CDR3 loop spans 17 amino acids. Germline-derived CDR1 and CDR2 are MGHDK and SYGVNS. With V trimmed by 4 bases and J by 6 bases, 16 bases remained unmatched. CDR3 bases: TGTGCCAGCAGTGTCAAAAACCCAGGGGGCAAGTATGCTGAAGCTTTCTTT. Translated, it gives CASSVKNPGGKYAEAFF.

This clonotype occurred a few times. V is TRBV29-1 and J is TRBJ2-2; 10 nucleotides agree with TRBD1. The CDR3 totals 15 residues. Germline CDR1 is SQVTM and CDR2 is ANQGSEA. Trimming at V came to 7 bases and at J to 0 bases, leaving 5 bases not matched to a gene. The CDR3 loop reads CSGGGQGANTGELFF. In DNA form, the CDR3 reads TGCAGCGGAGGAGGACAGGGGGCGAACACCGGGGAGCTGTTTTTT.

Only a few counts were recorded for this clonotype. The rearrangement uses TRBV20-1 and TRBJ2-1; 7 bases are shared with TRBD2. J lost 5 bases, V lost 5 bases, and 9 bases had no gene match. The germline V gene has CDR1 DFQATT and CDR2 SNEGSKA (reference sequence). This CDR3 comprises 14 residues. CDR3 nucleotide sequence: TGCAGTGCTGCCGATAGCGGGTATAACAATGAGCAGTTCTTC. This translates into CSAADSGYNNEQFF.

This clonotype was observed at least ten times. The V and J genes are TRBV4-1 and TRBJ2-1, with D possibly being TRBD2 (6 bases). Trimming stripped 0 bases from V and 8 bases from J, with 17 bases between. CDR1 MGHRA and CDR2 YSYEKL come from the germline V gene. There are 16 residues in the CDR3. CDR3: CASSQDPAGTGHEQFF. The CDR3 coding sequence is TGCGCCAGCAGCCAAGATCCCGCGGGGACGGGGCATGAGCAGTTCTTC.

The chain joins TRBV18 to TRBJ1-4, with D possibly matching TRBD1 (5 bases). There are 16 residues in the CDR3. V was clipped by 0 bases and J by 7 bases, with 15 bases between them. Germline V gene lookup returns CDR1 KGHSH and CDR2 LQKENI. CDR3 in amino acids: CASSPPKEQELEKLFF. The CDR3 coding sequence is TGTGCCAGCTCACCACCGAAAGAACAGGAGCTTGAAAAACTGTTTTTT.

This clonotype has more than one count but fewer than ten. This chain joins TRBV20-1 and TRBJ2-7; maybe TRBD1 (6 bases). V was cut by 5 bases and J by 2 bases, with 10 bases left in between. The CDR3 is 12 amino acids. Germline-derived CDR1 and CDR2 are DFQATT and SNEGSKA (reference sequence). The CDR3 coding sequence is TGCAGTGCTTACAGGGCTACCTACGAGCAGTACTTC. Translation gives CSAYRATYEQYF.

This rearrangement joins TRBV18 to TRBJ2-2, with D perhaps TRBD1 (5 bases). V lost 3 bases, J lost 1 base, and 12 bases lay in between. This CDR3 is built from 16 residues. Germline CDR1 and CDR2: KGHSH and LQKENI. This chain's CDR3 is CASSPPAGKNTGELFF. For the CDR3, the DNA is TGTGCCAGCTCACCGCCGGCAGGGAAGAACACCGGGGAGCTGTTTTTT.

The chain combines TRBV3-1 with TRBJ2-1; possible D gene TRBD2, 7 bases. V lost 3 bases to trimming and J lost 0 bases, with 15 bases between them. Per the germline V gene, CDR1 is LGHDT and CDR2 is YNNKEL (reference sequence). The CDR3 contains 17 residues. The CDR3 reads CASSHWGGGSSYNEQFF. CDR3 bases: TGTGCCAGCAGCCACTGGGGGGGCGGCAGCTCCTACAATGAGCAGTTCTTC.

The chain combines TRBV20-1 with TRBJ2-7; the D gene could be TRBD1 or TRBD2 (5 bases each). Trimming took 0 bases from V and 4 from J, leaving 13 bases between them. This CDR3 spans 14 amino acids. Germline CDR1 DFQATT, CDR2 SNEGSKA (reference sequence). CDR3 region: CSARDSAGTYEQYV. The CDR3 DNA reads as TGCAGTGCTAGAGATTCGGCCGGGACGTACGAGCAGTACGTC.

The rearrangement links TRBV7-9 to TRBJ2-2; no clear D. The CDR3 loop spans 14 amino acids. Trimming removed 4 bases at V and 4 bases at J, with 10 bases between. Germline lookup yields CDR1 SEHNR and CDR2 FQNEAQ (reference sequence). The CDR3 region is CASSYYRTTGELFF. The CDR3 coding sequence is TGTGCCAGCAGCTACTACAGAACCACCGGGGAGCTGTTTTTT.

This clonotype came up a few times. V is TRBV7-9 and J is TRBJ2-1; 12 nucleotides agree with TRBD2. The CDR3 is 16 amino acids. Unmatched junction bases numbered 5, after V lost 1 base and J lost 7 bases. From germline, CDR1 is SEHNR and CDR2 FQNEAQ (reference sequence). CDR3 bases: TGTGCCAGCAGCTTAGGACTAGCGGGAGCCCTGAATGAGCAGTTCTTC. As protein: CASSLGLAGALNEQFF.

The chain uses TRBV15 and TRBJ1-6; D is undetermined. CDR1 and CDR2 from the germline V gene are LNHNV and YYDKDF (reference sequence). This CDR3 has 14 amino acids. V was trimmed by 1 base and J by 10 bases, leaving 11 bases between them. The CDR3 loop reads CATSRGLGPSPLHF. The CDR3 nucleotides read TGTGCCACCAGCAGAGGCTTAGGGCCATCACCCCTCCACTTT.

This clonotype was detected many times. The chain joins TRBV5-1 to TRBJ2-1; 8 nucleotides agree with TRBD1. Germline CDR1 and CDR2: SGHRS and YFSETQ. The CDR3 has 17 amino acids. J lost 3 bases, V lost 4 bases, and 12 bases had no gene match. CDR3 residues: CASSPRTGIKDYNEQFF. The CDR3 DNA sequence: TGCGCCAGCAGCCCGCGGACAGGGATTAAGGACTACAATGAGCAGTTCTTC. Looking up the rest from reference TRBV5-1 and TRBJ2-1 gives the full variable domain: KAGVTQTPRYLIKTRGQQVTLSCSPISGHRSVSWYQQTPGQGLQFLFEYFSETQRNKGNFPGRFSGRQFSNSRSEMNVSTLELGDSALYLCASSPRTGIKDYNEQFFGPGTRLTVL.

The rearrangement uses TRBV19 and TRBJ2-3, with 8 positions matching TRBD2. Per the germline V gene, CDR1 is LNHDA and CDR2 is SQIVND (reference sequence). The trim removed 6 bases at V and 6 bases at J, leaving 11 bases unmatched. The CDR3 has 15 amino acids. CDR3 bases: TGTGCCAGTAGCAAGCGGGAGACCCCGGGGGATACGCAGTATTTT. Protein sequence: CASSKRETPGDTQYF.